Listed below are T cell receptor beta chains from one sample, sequenced in a study of T cell responses to AZD1222 COVID-19 vaccine. Method: immunoSEQ multiplex PCR; TCRdb's copy keeps in-frame clones and lacks some. The data show 110,000 or so clones, roughly 90% seen once. Sequencing used peripheral blood, obtained on day 0 of MenACWY control vaccination. The receptors come from an adult in good health. Both conserved end residues are part of each CDR3. D genes are given only for firm matches. A clone size is listed for some rows: how often the clone was seen (once, few, many), or a class if it is expanded.

D: -; V: TRBV4-3; J: TRBJ2-1; size: -; DNA: TGCGCCAGCAGCCAAGACGGAGGGGGCGCAAATTTCAATGAGCAGTTCTTC; CDR3: CASSQDGGGANFNEQFF
D: -; V: TRBV12-3/TRBV12-4; J: TRBJ2-3; size: -; DNA: TGTGCCAGCAGTTTGGAGCTGACGAATACGCAGTATTTT; CDR3: CASSLELTNTQYF
D: TRBD1; V: TRBV7-2; J: TRBJ1-1; size: few; DNA: TGTGCCAGCAGCTTAGGGACAGGTGACACTGAAGCTTTCTTT; CDR3: CASSLGTGDTEAFF
D: TRBD1; V: TRBV5-1; J: TRBJ1-1; size: -; DNA: TGCGCCAGCAGCTTGGAAGTCGGACAGGACTACACTGAAGCTTTCTTT; CDR3: CASSLEVGQDYTEAFF
D: TRBD1; V: TRBV6-6; J: TRBJ1-2; size: once; DNA: TGTGCCAGCAGTCAGACAGGGTCTGGCTACACCTTC; CDR3: CASSQTGSGYTF
D: TRBD1; V: TRBV30; J: TRBJ1-6; size: -; DNA: TGTGCCACCCAGCCAGGGGGCAGGGCACCCCTCCACTTT; CDR3: CATQPGGRAPLHF
D: -; V: TRBV30; J: TRBJ1-2; size: -; DNA: TGTGCCTGGAGTGCCGAGTATGGCTACACCTTC; CDR3: CAWSAEYGYTF
D: TRBD2; V: TRBV19; J: TRBJ2-7; size: -; DNA: TGTGCCAGTAGTACAGGACTAGCGGGGGATGCCTACGAGCAGTACTTC; CDR3: CASSTGLAGDAYEQYF
D: -; V: TRBV6-5; J: TRBJ1-1; size: -; DNA: TGTGCCAGCAGTCCCAGGGGTTGGTCCGGCACTGAAGCTTTCTTT; CDR3: CASSPRGWSGTEAFF
D: -; V: TRBV5-1; J: TRBJ1-6; size: -; DNA: TGCGCCAGCAGCTTGGGCCCAGGGAAAGCCCTAAATTCACCCCTCCACTTT; CDR3: CASSLGPGKALNSPLHF
D: TRBD2; V: TRBV9; J: TRBJ2-2; size: -; DNA: TGTGCCAGCAACCTAGCGGGGGCGGACGGCGGGGAGCTGTTTTTT; CDR3: CASNLAGADGGELFF
D: -; V: TRBV3-1/TRBV3-2; J: TRBJ1-1; size: -; DNA: TGTGCCAGCAGCCACGGCGGGAACACTGAAGCTTTCTTT; CDR3: CASSHGGNTEAFF
D: -; V: TRBV7-9; J: TRBJ1-1; size: -; DNA: TGTGCCAGCAGCTTAGGGGACGGGCGGCATGAAGCTTTCTTT; CDR3: CASSLGDGRHEAFF
D: -; V: TRBV30; J: TRBJ2-7; size: -; DNA: TGTGCCTGCTACGCGGGTCCTCTCTACGAGCAGTACTTC; CDR3: CACYAGPLYEQYF
D: -; V: TRBV7-9; J: TRBJ1-4; size: -; DNA: TGTGCCAGCAGCTTAGAAGCAGGGGCTCATGAAAAACTGTTTTTT; CDR3: CASSLEAGAHEKLFF
D: TRBD1; V: TRBV4-1; J: TRBJ2-7; size: -; DNA: TGCGCCAGCAGTTCCATTGACAGGGGGTCCTACGAGCAGTACTTC; CDR3: CASSSIDRGSYEQYF
D: TRBD1; V: TRBV14; J: TRBJ1-1; size: -; DNA: TGTGCCAGCAGCCCCGGGACAGGGCTCGTGAACACTGAAGCTTTCTTT; CDR3: CASSPGTGLVNTEAFF
D: -; V: TRBV29-1; J: TRBJ1-1; size: -; DNA: TGCAGCGTTTGGACAGAAGAAGCTTTCTTT; CDR3: CSVWTEEAFF
D: TRBD1; V: TRBV5-1; J: TRBJ1-4; size: once; DNA: TGCGCCAGCAGCCCGGGACAGTTCGGCGAAAAACTGTTTTTT; CDR3: CASSPGQFGEKLFF
D: -; V: TRBV7-6; J: TRBJ2-5; size: once; DNA: TGTGCCAGCAGCTTAGGCGGGGGCGGATACCAAGAGACCCAGTACTTC; CDR3: CASSLGGGGYQETQYF
D: -; V: TRBV6-6; J: TRBJ1-5; size: -; DNA: TGTGCCAGCAGTGACGGGTATAGCAATCAGCCCCAGCATTTT; CDR3: CASSDGYSNQPQHF
D: -; V: TRBV19; J: TRBJ1-6; size: -; DNA: TGTGCCAGTACCCGAACGGGGATCCCTTCGAGTACCAATTCACCCCTCCACTTT; CDR3: CASTRTGIPSSTNSPLHF
D: -; V: TRBV18; J: TRBJ2-2; size: -; DNA: TGTGCCAGCTCACCAGAACAGGGTGGGACCGGGGAGCTGTTTTTT; CDR3: CASSPEQGGTGELFF
D: -; V: TRBV9; J: TRBJ2-3; size: -; DNA: TGTGCCAGCAGCGTAACCGCTAATGGCCCGCCTAGCACAGATACGCAGTATTTT; CDR3: CASSVTANGPPSTDTQYF
D: -; V: TRBV2; J: TRBJ1-3; size: -; DNA: TGTGCCAGCAGTGAAGCGGGAAGCTCTGGAAACACCATATATTTT; CDR3: CASSEAGSSGNTIYF
D: -; V: TRBV30; J: TRBJ2-1; size: -; DNA: TGTGCCTGCACGGGACGCTTTTTTTACAATGAGCAGTTCTTC; CDR3: CACTGRFFYNEQFF
D: -; V: TRBV29-1; J: TRBJ1-2; size: -; DNA: TGCAGCGCCCTAAGGGGCCTGGGCTACACCTTC; CDR3: CSALRGLGYTF
D: -; V: TRBV5-1; J: TRBJ1-1; size: -; DNA: TGCGCCAGCAGACCACAAAACTTTAACACTGAAGCTTTCTTT; CDR3: CASRPQNFNTEAFF
D: TRBD1; V: TRBV27; J: TRBJ2-7; size: -; DNA: TGTGCCAGCAGTCCGGGGACAGGGATCCGCGAGCAGTACTTC; CDR3: CASSPGTGIREQYF
D: -; V: TRBV5-6; J: TRBJ1-3; size: -; DNA: TGTGCCAGCAGACCCGGGACCACTGGAAACACCATATATTTT; CDR3: CASRPGTTGNTIYF
D: -; V: TRBV2; J: TRBJ1-2; size: -; DNA: TGTGCCAGCAGGGGGAGGGAACCCTATGGCTACACCTTC; CDR3: CASRGREPYGYTF
D: TRBD1; V: TRBV5-6; J: TRBJ1-3; size: -; DNA: TGTGCCAGCAGCGTAACAGGGGGAGAAAACACCATATATTTT; CDR3: CASSVTGGENTIYF
D: -; V: TRBV6-4; J: TRBJ2-2; size: -; DNA: TGTGCCAGCCGCTCAGGGTGGTCCGGGGAGCTGTTTTTT; CDR3: CASRSGWSGELFF
D: -; V: TRBV19; J: TRBJ1-5; size: -; DNA: TGTGCCAGTAGTACGGGCGTGGTGAGCAATCAGCCCCAGCATTTT; CDR3: CASSTGVVSNQPQHF
D: TRBD2; V: TRBV5-1; J: TRBJ2-1; size: -; DNA: TGCGCCAGCATCTCCGGGACAACTAGCGGGGGATACAATGAGCAGTTCTTC; CDR3: CASISGTTSGGYNEQFF
D: TRBD2; V: TRBV10-3; J: TRBJ2-1; size: -; DNA: TGTGCCACCGAAGGGACTAGCGGGGGGCGAGCGAATGAGCAGTTCTTC; CDR3: CATEGTSGGRANEQFF
D: -; V: TRBV4-1; J: TRBJ2-7; size: -; DNA: TGCGCCAGCAGCCAAGAAGCTAGGGGCAGGGGTTACTCCTACGAGCAGTACTTC; CDR3: CASSQEARGRGYSYEQYF
D: -; V: TRBV19; J: TRBJ2-7; size: once; DNA: TGTGCCAGTAGTATAGATGGTCTTGGCAGTCCTCCCTACGAGCAGTACTTC; CDR3: CASSIDGLGSPPYEQYF
D: -; V: TRBV28; J: TRBJ1-3; size: -; DNA: TGTGCCAGCAGTTTACAGAAGGGTTCTGGAAACACCATATATTTT; CDR3: CASSLQKGSGNTIYF
D: TRBD1; V: TRBV7-8; J: TRBJ1-3; size: -; DNA: TGTGCCAGCAGCGAGCAGGGGGCGCGTGGAAACACCATATATTTT; CDR3: CASSEQGARGNTIYF
D: -; V: TRBV4-1; J: TRBJ2-7; size: -; DNA: TGCGCCAGCAGCCCAACTGACAGGCGTAACTACGAGCAGTACTTC; CDR3: CASSPTDRRNYEQYF
D: -; V: TRBV28; J: TRBJ1-6; size: -; DNA: TGTGCCAGCAGTTTCCCGAGCTCCTATAATTCACCCCTCCACTTT; CDR3: CASSFPSSYNSPLHF
D: -; V: TRBV30; J: TRBJ1-1; size: -; DNA: TGTGCCTGGCGACTGGACAGACTGAACACTGAAGCTTTCTTT; CDR3: CAWRLDRLNTEAFF
D: -; V: TRBV18; J: TRBJ1-1; size: -; DNA: TGTGCCAGCTCACCAACGGACGGAGCAGAAGCTTTCTTT; CDR3: CASSPTDGAEAFF
D: TRBD2; V: TRBV4-1; J: TRBJ2-3; size: -; DNA: TGCGCCAGCAGCCAAGCCCTAGCGGGGGACCTCCCTAGCACAGATACGCAGTATTTT; CDR3: CASSQALAGDLPSTDTQYF
D: -; V: TRBV6-1; J: TRBJ1-2; size: -; DNA: TGTGCCAGCAGTGAACCCCGAACGTCTAGGGGCTACACCTTC; CDR3: CASSEPRTSRGYTF
D: -; V: TRBV18; J: TRBJ2-7; size: -; DNA: TGTGCCAGCTCAGTGACTAGATCATACTACGAGCAGTACTTC; CDR3: CASSVTRSYYEQYF